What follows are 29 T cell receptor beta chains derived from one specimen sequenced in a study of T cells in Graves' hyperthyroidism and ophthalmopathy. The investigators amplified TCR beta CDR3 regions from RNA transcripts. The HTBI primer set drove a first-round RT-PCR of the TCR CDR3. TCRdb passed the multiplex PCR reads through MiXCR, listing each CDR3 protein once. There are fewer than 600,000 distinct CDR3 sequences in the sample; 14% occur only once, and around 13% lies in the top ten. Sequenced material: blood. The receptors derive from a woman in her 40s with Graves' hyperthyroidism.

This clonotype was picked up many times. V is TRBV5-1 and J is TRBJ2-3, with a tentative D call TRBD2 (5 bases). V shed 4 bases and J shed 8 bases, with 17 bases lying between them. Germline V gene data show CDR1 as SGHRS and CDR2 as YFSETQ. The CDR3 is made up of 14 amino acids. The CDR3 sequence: CASSLTYSGSTQYF. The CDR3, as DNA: TGCGCCAGCAGCCTAACCTATTCGGGGAGTACGCAGTATTTT.

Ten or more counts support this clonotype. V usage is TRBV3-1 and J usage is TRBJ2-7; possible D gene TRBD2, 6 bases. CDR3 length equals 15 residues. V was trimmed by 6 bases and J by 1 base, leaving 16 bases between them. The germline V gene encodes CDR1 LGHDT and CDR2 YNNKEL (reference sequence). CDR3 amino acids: CASSSGDSHSYEQYF. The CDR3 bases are TGTGCCAGCAGTTCTGGGGACTCCCATTCCTACGAGCAGTACTTC.

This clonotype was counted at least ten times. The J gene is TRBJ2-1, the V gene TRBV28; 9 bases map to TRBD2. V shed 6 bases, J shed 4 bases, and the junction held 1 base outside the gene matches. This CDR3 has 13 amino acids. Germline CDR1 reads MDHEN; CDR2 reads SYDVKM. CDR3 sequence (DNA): TGTGCCAGCAGGACTAGCGGTTACAATGAGCAGTTCTTC. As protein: CASRTSGYNEQFF.

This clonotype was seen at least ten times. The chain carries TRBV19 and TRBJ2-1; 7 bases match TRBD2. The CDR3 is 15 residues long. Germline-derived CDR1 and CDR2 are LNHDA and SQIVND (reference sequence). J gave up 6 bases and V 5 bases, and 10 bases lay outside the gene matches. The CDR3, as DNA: TGTGCCAGTAGTGATTTTGCGGGAGTAAGCAATGAGCAGTTCTTC. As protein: CASSDFAGVSNEQFF. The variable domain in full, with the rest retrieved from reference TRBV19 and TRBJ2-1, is DGGITQSPKYLFRKEGQNVTLSCEQNLNHDAMYWYRQDPGQGLRLIYYSQIVNDFQKGDIAEGYSVSREKKESFPLTVTSAQKNPTAFYLCASSDFAGVSNEQFFGPGTRLTVL.

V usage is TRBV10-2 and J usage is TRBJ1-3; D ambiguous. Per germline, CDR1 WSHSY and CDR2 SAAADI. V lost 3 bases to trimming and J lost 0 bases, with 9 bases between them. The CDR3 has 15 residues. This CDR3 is CASSDWVNSGNTIYF. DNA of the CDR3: TGCGCCAGCAGTGATTGGGTTAACTCTGGAAACACCATATATTTT.

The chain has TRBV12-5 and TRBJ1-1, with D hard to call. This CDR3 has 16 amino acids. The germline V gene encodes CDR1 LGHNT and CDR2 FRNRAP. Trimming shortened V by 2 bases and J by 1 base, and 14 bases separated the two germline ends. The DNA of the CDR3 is TGTGCTAGTGGTTTGAGGCGGGTGGGCCCGAACACTGAAGCTTTCTTT. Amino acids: CASGLRRVGPNTEAFF.

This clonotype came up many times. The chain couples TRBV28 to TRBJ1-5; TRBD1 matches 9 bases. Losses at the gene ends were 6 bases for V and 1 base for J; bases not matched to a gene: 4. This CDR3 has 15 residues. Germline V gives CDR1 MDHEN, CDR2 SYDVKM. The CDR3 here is CASRDRGSSNQPQHF. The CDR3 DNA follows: TGTGCCAGCAGGGACAGGGGTTCGAGCAATCAGCCCCAGCATTTT.

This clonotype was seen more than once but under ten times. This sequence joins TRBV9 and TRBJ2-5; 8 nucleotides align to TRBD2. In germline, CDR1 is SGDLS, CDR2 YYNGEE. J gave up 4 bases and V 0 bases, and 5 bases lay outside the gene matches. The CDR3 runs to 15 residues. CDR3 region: CASSVDGGGIETQYF. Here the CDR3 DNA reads TGTGCCAGCAGCGTAGACGGGGGGGGGATAGAGACCCAGTACTTC. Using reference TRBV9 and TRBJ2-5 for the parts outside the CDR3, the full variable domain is DSGVTQTPKHLITATGQRVTLRCSPRSGDLSVYWYQQSLDQGLQFLIQYYNGEERAKGNILERFSAQQFPDLHSELNLSSLELGDSALYFCASSVDGGGIETQYFGPGTRLLVL.

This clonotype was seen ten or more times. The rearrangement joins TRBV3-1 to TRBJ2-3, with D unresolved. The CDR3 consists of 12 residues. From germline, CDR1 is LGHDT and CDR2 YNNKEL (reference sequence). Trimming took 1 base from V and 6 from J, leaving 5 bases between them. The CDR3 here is CASSQVLDTQYF. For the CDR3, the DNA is TGTGCCAGCAGCCAAGTCCTCGATACGCAGTATTTT.

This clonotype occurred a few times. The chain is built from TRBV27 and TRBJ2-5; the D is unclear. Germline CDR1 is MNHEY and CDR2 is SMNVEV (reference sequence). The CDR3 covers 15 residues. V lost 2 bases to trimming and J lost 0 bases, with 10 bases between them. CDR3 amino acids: CASSLTPMDQETQYF. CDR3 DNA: TGTGCCAGCAGTTTAACCCCCATGGACCAAGAGACCCAGTACTTC.

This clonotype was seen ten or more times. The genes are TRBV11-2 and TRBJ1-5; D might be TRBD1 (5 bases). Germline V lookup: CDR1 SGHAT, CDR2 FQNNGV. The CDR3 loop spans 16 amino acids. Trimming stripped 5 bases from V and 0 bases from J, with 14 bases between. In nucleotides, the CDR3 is TGTGCCAGCAGCCCGTCGATGGGACTTAGCAATCAGCCCCAGCATTTT. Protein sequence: CASSPSMGLSNQPQHF.

CDR3 nucleotide sequence: TGCAGCGTTGAGGCCGATAGGGGACTCAGTAATGGCTACACCTTC. The encoded protein is CSVEADRGLSNGYTF. The chain has TRBV29-1 and TRBJ1-2, with a possible D match to TRBD1 (5 bases). The CDR3 loop spans 15 amino acids. Germline V gives CDR1 SQVTM, CDR2 ANQGSEA. The V and J ends lost 3 bases and 6 bases respectively, with 20 bases between them.

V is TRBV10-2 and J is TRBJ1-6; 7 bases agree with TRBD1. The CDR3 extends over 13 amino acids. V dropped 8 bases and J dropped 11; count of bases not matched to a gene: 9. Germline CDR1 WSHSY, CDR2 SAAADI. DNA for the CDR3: TGCGCCAGCCGACCGACAGGGCCGGCACCCCTCCACTTT. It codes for CASRPTGPAPLHF.

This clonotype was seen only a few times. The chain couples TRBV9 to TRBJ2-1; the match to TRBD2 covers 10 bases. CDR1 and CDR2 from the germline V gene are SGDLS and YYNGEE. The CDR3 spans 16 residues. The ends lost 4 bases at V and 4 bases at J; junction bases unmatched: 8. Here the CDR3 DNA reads TGTGCCAGCAGCCCCCCATCTAGCGGGGGATACAATGAGCAGTTCTTC. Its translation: CASSPPSSGGYNEQFF.

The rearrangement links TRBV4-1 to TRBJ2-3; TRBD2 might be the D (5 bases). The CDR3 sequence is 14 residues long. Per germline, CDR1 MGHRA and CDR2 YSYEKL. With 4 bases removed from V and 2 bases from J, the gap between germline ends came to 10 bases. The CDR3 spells CASSPGMFTDTQYF. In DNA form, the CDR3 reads TGCGCCAGCAGCCCCGGGATGTTCACAGATACGCAGTATTTT.

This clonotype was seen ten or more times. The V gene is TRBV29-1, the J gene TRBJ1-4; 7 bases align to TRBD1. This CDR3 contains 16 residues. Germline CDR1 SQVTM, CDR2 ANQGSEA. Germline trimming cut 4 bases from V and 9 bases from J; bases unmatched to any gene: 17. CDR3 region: CSVAGTDRQLMKKLFF. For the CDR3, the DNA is TGCAGCGTTGCGGGGACAGACAGGCAACTAATGAAAAAACTGTTTTTT. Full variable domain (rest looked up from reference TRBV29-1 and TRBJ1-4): SAVISQKPSRDICQRGTSLTIQCQVDSQVTMMFWYRQQPGQSLTLIATANQGSEATYESGFVIDKFPISRPNLTFSTLTVSNMSPEDSSIYLCSVAGTDRQLMKKLFFGSGTQLSVL.

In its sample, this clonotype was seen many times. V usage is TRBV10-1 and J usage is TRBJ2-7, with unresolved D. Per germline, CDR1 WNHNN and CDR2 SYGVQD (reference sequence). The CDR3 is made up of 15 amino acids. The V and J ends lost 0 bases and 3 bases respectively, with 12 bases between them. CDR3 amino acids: CASSESIGSNYEQYF. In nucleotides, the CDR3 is TGCGCCAGCAGTGAGTCTATAGGCAGCAACTACGAGCAGTACTTC.

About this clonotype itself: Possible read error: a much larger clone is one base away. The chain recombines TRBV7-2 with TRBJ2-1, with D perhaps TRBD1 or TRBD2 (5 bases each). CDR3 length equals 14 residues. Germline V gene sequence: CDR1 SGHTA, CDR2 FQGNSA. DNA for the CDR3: TGTGCCAGCAGCTTAACGGGGTCGGACAATGGGCAGTTCTTC. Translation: CASSLTGSDNGQFF.

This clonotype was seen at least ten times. The CDR3 loop is CASSAAGLARYNEQFF. For the CDR3, the DNA is TGTGCCAGCAGTGCCGCTGGACTAGCGCGATACAATGAGCAGTTCTTC. This chain connects TRBV27 to TRBJ2-1, with 9 bases identical to TRBD2. Germline V gene data show CDR1 as MNHEY and CDR2 as SMNVEV (reference sequence). The length of the CDR3 is 16 residues. The V gene end was trimmed by 5 bases and the J gene end by 4 bases; junction bases not matched to a gene: 9.

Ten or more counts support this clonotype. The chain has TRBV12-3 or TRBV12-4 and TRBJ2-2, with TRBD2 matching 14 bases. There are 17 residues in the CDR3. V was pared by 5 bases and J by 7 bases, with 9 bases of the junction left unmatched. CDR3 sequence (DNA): TGTGCCAGCAGTCCGATAAGACTAGCGGGAGGGATCGGGGAGCTGTTTTTT. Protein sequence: CASSPIRLAGGIGELFF.

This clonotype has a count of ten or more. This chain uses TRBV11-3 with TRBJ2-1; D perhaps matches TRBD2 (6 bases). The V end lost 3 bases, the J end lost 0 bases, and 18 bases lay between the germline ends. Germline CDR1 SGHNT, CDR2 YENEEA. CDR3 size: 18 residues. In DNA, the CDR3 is TGTGCCAGCAGCTTTGAAGGAGGGACCCGGAGCTCCTACAATGAGCAGTTCTTC. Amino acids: CASSFEGGTRSSYNEQFF.

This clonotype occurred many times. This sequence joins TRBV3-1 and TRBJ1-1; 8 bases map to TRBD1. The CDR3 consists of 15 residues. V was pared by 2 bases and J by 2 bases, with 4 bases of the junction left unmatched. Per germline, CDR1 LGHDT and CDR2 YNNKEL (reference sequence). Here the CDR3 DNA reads TGTGCCAGCAGCCAAATTGGACAGGGTAACACTGAAGCTTTCTTT. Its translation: CASSQIGQGNTEAFF.

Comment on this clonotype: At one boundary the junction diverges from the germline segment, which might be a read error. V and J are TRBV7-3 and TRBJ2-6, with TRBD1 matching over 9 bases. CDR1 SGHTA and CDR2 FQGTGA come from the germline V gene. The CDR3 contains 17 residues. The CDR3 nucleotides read TGTGCCAGCAGCTCTCCACAGGGGGCGGTTGGGACCAACGTCCTGACTTTC. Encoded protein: CASSSPQGAVGTNVLTF.

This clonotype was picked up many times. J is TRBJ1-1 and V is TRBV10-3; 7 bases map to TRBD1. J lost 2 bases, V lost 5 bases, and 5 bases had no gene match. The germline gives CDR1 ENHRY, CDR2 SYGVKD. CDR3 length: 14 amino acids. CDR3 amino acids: CAISKDRKNTEAFF. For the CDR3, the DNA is TGTGCCATCAGTAAGGACAGGAAAAACACTGAAGCTTTCTTT.

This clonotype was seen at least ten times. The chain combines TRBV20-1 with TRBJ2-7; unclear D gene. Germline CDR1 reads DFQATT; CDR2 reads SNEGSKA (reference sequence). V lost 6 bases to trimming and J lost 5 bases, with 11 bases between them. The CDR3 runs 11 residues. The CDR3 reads CSASYRDEQYF. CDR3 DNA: TGCAGTGCGAGTTATCGGGACGAGCAGTACTTC.

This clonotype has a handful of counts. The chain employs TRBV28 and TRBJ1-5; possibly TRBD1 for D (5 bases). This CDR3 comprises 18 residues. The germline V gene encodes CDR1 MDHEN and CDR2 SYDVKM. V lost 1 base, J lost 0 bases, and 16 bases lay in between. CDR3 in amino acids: CASSLYPATAPSNQPQHF. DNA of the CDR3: TGTGCCAGCAGTTTATACCCCGCGACAGCTCCTAGCAATCAGCCCCAGCATTTT.

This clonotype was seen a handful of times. This chain's CDR3 is CAISGGQGQNQPQHF. In nucleotides, the CDR3 is TGTGCCATCAGTGGGGGACAGGGCCAAAATCAGCCCCAGCATTTT. The genes are TRBV10-3 and TRBJ1-5, with TRBD1 matching over 9 bases. The germline V gene has CDR1 ENHRY and CDR2 SYGVKD. The CDR3 is made up of 15 amino acids. V gave up 4 bases and J gave up 4 bases; unmatched junction bases: 5.

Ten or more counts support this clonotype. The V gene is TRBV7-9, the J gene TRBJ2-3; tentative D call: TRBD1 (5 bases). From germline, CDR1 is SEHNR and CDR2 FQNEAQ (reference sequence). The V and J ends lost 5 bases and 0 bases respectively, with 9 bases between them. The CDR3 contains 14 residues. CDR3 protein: CASSHWTSTDTQYF. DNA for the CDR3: TGTGCCAGCAGCCATTGGACAAGCACAGATACGCAGTATTTT.

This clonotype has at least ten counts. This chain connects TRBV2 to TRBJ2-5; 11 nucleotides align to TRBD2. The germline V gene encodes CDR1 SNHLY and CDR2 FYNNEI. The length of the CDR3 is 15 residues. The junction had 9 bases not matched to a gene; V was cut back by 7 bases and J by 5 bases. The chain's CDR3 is CASTVGTSGSETQYF. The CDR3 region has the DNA TGTGCCAGCACCGTCGGGACTAGCGGTTCGGAGACCCAGTACTTC.